This T cell receptor beta chain came from a study of T cells in Graves' hyperthyroidism and ophthalmopathy (dated by TCRdb to the late 2010s). General notes on the study: Peripheral blood samples were taken at initial diagnosis, before any treatment was given. Once sampling was done, hyperthyroidism patients were given methimazole at a starting dose of 30 mg daily, whereas ophthalmopathy patients were given high-dose intravenous methylprednisolone. Prospective prediction of ophthalmopathy was tested in an independent validation cohort of under 20 hyperthyroidism patients and 17 patients who later progressed to ophthalmopathy. TCR V-J signatures able to tell the groups apart were searched for in a discovery cohort of 90 to 100 patients, of whom under 45 had Graves' ophthalmopathy and 55 to 65 had stable Graves' hyperthyroidism. Thyroid tissue and blood T-cell repertoires from more than 5 Graves' hyperthyroidism patients were also compared in the study. The roughly 91 discovery patients were randomly split 7:3 into training and test sets. The paper describes TCR Vbeta CDR3 sequencing of 130 to 150 peripheral blood samples, made up of 43 ophthalmopathy patients, 70 to 75 hyperthyroidism patients and 17 progressor patients.

Ophthalmopathy patients had moderately to severely active disease, with a Clinical Activity Score of 3 or more, a NOSPECS grade of 4 or more, and a disease duration of less than 3 months. Any patient with an uncontrolled infection, another autoimmune disease, pregnancy or lactation was excluded. Clinical symptoms, serum thyroxine and TRAb, thyroid ultrasound, and orbital computed tomography formed the basis for the diagnoses. Ficoll-Paque density gradient centrifugation was used to isolate PBMCs from about 9 ml of fresh peripheral blood. Total RNA was extracted with Trizol reagent, and quality was checked on an Agilent 2100 Bioanalyzer. Overall study results and their limits: No statistical method was used to fix the sample size in advance, and group allocation was not hidden from the investigators. Most expanded thyroid clonotypes (frequency above 0.001) were also found in blood, which suggests that blood repertoires may mirror thyroid immune responses. In cross-validation, a model built on a 13 V-J signature told ophthalmopathy apart from stable hyperthyroidism with 87.88% sensitivity and about 81% specificity, and in testing the same model reached 80%/75%. In validation, the model predicted progression to ophthalmopathy a median of approximately 6.3 months before onset, with 70% to 71% sensitivity and almost 75% specificity.

In regard to this clonotype: Its antigen is not yet known. Per-base qualities were not stored, and no clone one base away is much larger.

From its cysteine to its phenylalanine, the CDR3 spans 12 amino acids. Only the CDR3 region is kept as DNA, spanning 36 bases read in frame from base 1. Looking up the germline V gene yields CDR1 KGHDR and CDR2 SFDVKD. Trimming takes 6 bases from V and 2 bases from J, and the germline ends sit 3 bases apart. TCR beta CDR3 regions were amplified from RNA transcripts. A first-round RT-PCR of the TCR CDR3 used the HTBI primer set with the Qiagen OneStep RT-PCR kit. A second multiplex PCR round built the libraries, followed by size selection and purification. Sequencing of the libraries was done on an Illumina HiSeq2000 using paired-end 100 bp reads. Processing in the source paper ran as follows. Raw data were processed with SOAPnuke, discarding reads with adapters, uncalled bases, mean Phred below 15, or no exact constant-primer or identifier match. High-quality paired reads were merged using COPE v1.2.5, and each unique nucleotide sequence was defined as a clonotype. MiTCR v1.1 was used to align the clonotypes against IMGT TRBV, TRBD and TRBJ reference segments. The analysis was restricted to V-J combinations with a frequency above 0.0001, which together covered roughly 99% of the repertoires. The TCS score was defined as F50 (clonal expansion) divided by E x V (chaos), with BLOSUM62-based TCRdist calculated between CDR3 peptides within each V-J. Welch's t-statistics and random forest reduced 450 to 600 V-J features to 10 to 15, which were used in a naive Bayes classifier (R e1071). TCRdb reworked the public reads: Q25 trimming with fastp, MiXCR clone assembly, productive beta chains retained. All rows with the same CDR3 protein become a single entry with the most common DNA and genes. The V and J calls were not made by the authors but by TCRdb's processing. This sample is represented by 450,000 to 500,000 distinct CDR3 sequences; around a fifth of them were singletons. The ten most abundant clones make up around 47% of the sample.

The sample was blood. The sequence is built from TRBV24-1 and TRBJ2-2, with the identity of the D gene unclear. The receptor's source is a woman aged 65 to 85 with Graves' ophthalmopathy. The CDR3 protein sequence reads: CATSTNTGELFF. The DNA sequence is as follows: TGTGCCACCAGTACTAACACCGGGGAGCTGTTTTTT.